Listed here is a single TCR beta chain. V was shortened by 2 bases and J by 6 bases, with 11 bases between the two germline ends. Germline V gene lookup returns CDR1 MDHEN and CDR2 SYDVKM. The CDR3 has 14 residues. Seattle's enrolled individuals joined amid active infection and were then monitored longitudinally. This record belongs to a study of blood T cell repertoires in COVID-19. For the study at large: COVID-19 samples collected from the United States, Italy and Spain covered acute and convalescent phases. The cDNA or gDNA used as material had been derived from T cells, B-cell-depleted T cells, or PBMCs.

In the original analysis: Reference gene primer amplification yielded estimated nucleated cell counts. Assay: immunoSEQ multiplex PCR; the TCRdb copy retains only in-frame clones and omits some. The V and J calls and clone size were taken over from that table, and D and trimming were inferred from the DNA. The table shows 100,000 to 150,000 clones, with around nine tenths occurring only once. The receptor was derived from a woman in her 70s with COVID-19, enrolled during active disease. Source material: peripheral blood. The chain carries TRBV28 and TRBJ1-5; no firm D call. The CDR3 nucleotides read TGTGCCAGCAGTTTACCACTACTAGGTCAGCCCCAGCATTTT. Translated, it gives CASSLPLLGQPQHF.